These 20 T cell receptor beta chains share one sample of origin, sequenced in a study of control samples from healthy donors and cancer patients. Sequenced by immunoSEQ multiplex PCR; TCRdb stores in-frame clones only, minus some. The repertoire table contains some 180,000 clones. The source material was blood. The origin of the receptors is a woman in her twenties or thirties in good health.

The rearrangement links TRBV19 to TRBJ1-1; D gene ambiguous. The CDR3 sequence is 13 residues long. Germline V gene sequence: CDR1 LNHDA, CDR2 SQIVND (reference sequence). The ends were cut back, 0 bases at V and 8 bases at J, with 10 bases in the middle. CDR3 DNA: TGTGCCAGTAGTATAGACGGCAGCCCCGAAGCTTTCTTT. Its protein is CASSIDGSPEAFF.

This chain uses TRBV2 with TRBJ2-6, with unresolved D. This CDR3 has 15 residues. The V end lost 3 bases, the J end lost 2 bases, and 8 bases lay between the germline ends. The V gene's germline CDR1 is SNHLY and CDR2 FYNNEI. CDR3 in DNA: TGTGCCAGCAGTGAGGCGGCAACTGGGGCCAACGTCCTGACTTTC. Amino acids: CASSEAATGANVLTF. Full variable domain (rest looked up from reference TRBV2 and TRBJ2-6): EPEVTQTPSHQVTQMGQEVILRCVPISNHLYFYWYRQILGQKVEFLVSFYNNEISEKSEIFDDQFSVERPDGSNFTLKIRSTKLEDSAMYFCASSEAATGANVLTFGAGSRLTVL.

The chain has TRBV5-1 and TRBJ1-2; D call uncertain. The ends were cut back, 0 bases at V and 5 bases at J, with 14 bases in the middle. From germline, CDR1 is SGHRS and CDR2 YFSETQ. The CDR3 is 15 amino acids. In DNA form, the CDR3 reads TGCGCCAGCAGCTTGGACACGACTAACCGGTATGGCTACACCTTC. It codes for CASSLDTTNRYGYTF.

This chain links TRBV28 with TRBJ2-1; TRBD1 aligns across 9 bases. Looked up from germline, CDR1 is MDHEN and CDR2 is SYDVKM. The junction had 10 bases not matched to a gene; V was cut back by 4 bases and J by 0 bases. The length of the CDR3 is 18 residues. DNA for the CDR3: TGTGCCAGCAGTTCACCAAGACCGGACAGGGGCTCCTACAATGAGCAGTTCTTC. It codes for CASSSPRPDRGSYNEQFF.

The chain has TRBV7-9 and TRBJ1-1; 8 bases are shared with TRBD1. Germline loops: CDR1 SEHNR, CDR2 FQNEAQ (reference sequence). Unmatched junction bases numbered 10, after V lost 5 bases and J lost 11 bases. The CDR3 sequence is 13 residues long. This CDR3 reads CASSLILQGEAFF. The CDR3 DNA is TGTGCCAGCAGCCTAATCCTACAGGGGGAGGCTTTCTTT.

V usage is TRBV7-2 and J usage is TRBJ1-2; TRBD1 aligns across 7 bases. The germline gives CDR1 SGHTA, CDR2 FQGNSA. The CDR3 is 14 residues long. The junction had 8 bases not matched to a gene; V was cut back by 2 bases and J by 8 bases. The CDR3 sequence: CASSLYDREEGYTF. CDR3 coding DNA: TGTGCCAGCAGCTTATATGACAGGGAGGAAGGCTACACCTTC.

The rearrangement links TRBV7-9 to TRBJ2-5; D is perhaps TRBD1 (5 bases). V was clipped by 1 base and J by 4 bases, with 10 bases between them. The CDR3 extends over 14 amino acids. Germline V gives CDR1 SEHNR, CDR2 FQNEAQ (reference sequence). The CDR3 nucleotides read TGTGCCAGCAGCTTAGTCAGGGTATTAGAGACCCAGTACTTC. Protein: CASSLVRVLETQYF.

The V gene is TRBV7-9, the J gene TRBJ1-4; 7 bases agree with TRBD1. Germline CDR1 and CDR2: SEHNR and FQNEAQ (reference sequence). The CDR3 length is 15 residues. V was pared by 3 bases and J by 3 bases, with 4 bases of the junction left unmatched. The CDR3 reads CASSLGQGANEKLFF. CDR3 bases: TGTGCCAGCAGCTTGGGGCAGGGGGCTAATGAAAAACTGTTTTTT.

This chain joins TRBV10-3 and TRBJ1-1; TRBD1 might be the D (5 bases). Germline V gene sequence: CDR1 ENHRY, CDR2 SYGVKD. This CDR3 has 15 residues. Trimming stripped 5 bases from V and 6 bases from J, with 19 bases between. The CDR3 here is CAISTSGTGKAEAFF. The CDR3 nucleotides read TGTGCCATCAGTACGTCCGGGACGGGGAAGGCTGAAGCTTTCTTT.

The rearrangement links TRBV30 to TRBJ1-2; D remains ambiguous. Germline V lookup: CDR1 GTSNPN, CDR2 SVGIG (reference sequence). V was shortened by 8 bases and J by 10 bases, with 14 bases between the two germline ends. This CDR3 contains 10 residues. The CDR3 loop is CAPPGDNYTF. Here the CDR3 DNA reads TGTGCCCCACCGGGCGATAACTACACCTTC.

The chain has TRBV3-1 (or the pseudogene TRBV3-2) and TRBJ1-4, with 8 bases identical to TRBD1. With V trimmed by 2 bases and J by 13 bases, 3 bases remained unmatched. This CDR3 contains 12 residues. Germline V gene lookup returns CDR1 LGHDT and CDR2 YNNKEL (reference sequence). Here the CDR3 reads CASSQRQGRLFF. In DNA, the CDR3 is TGTGCCAGCAGCCAACGACAGGGGAGACTGTTTTTT.

CDR3 residues: CASSPLGGVLYGYTF. The CDR3 DNA reads TGTGCCAGCAGCCCCCTGGGCGGCGTTCTGTATGGCTACACCTTC. The chain carries TRBV3-1 (or the pseudogene TRBV3-2) and TRBJ1-2; D ambiguous. The CDR3 has 15 amino acids. In germline, CDR1 is LGHDT, CDR2 YNNKEL (reference sequence). V lost 4 bases to trimming and J lost 5 bases, with 17 bases between them.

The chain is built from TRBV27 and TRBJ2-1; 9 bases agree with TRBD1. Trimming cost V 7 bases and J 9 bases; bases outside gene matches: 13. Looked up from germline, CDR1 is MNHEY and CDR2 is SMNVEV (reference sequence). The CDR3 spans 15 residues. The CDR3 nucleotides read TGTGCCAGCAACCTTAACGGGACAGGGTATGGTGAGCAGTTCTTC. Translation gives CASNLNGTGYGEQFF.

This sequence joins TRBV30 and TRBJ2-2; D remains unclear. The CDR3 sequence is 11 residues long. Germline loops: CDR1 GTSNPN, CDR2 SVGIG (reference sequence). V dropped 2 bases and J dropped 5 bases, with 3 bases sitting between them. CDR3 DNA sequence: TGTGCCTGGAGTTGGACCGGGGAGCTGTTTTTT. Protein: CAWSWTGELFF.

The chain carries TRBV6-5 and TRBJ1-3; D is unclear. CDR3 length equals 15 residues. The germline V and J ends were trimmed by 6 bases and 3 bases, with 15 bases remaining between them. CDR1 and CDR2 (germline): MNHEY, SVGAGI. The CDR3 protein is CASSRTGSVGNTIYF. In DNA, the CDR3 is TGTGCCAGCAGCCGCACGGGGTCGGTTGGAAACACCATATATTTT.

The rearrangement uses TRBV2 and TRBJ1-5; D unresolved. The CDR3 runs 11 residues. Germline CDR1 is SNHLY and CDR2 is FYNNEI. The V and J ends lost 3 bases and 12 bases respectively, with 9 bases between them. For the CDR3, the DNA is TGTGCCAGCAGTGATCAGACTCACCAGCATTTT. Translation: CASSDQTHQHF.

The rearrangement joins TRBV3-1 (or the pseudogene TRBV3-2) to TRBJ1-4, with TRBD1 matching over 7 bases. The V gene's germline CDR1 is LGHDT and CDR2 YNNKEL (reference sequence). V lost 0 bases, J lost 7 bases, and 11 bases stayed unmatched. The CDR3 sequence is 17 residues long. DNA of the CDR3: TGTGCCAGCAGCCAAGATTGGGCAAGACAGGGAGGTGAAAAACTGTTTTTT. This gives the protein CASSQDWARQGGEKLFF.

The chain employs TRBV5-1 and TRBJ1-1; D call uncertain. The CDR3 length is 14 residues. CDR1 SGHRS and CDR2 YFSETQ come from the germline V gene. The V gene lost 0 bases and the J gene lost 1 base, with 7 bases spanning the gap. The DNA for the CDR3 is TGCGCCAGCAGCTTGGGGGGTTGGAACACTGAAGCTTTCTTT. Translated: CASSLGGWNTEAFF.

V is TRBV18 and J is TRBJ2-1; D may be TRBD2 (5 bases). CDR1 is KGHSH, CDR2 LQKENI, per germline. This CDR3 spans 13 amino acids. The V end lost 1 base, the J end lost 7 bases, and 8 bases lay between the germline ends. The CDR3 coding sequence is TGTGCCAGCTCACCACTAGGAGGTAATGAGCAGTTCTTC. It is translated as CASSPLGGNEQFF.

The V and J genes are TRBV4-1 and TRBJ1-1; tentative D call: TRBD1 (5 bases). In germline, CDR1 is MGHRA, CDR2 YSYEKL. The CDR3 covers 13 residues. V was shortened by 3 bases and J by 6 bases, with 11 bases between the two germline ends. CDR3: CASSQGDSAEAFF. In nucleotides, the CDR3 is TGCGCCAGCAGCCAGGGGGATAGCGCTGAAGCTTTCTTT.